This T cell receptor beta chain was sequenced during a study of a mutant IDH1 vaccine in newly diagnosed glioma. Study background: Vaccines were first given 4-6 weeks after radiotherapy alone, or with temozolomide cycles. The sex distribution of treated patients was roughly 62% male and roughly 38% female, with a mean age of roughly 40 years. Previous care, which was radiotherapy, temozolomide, or both, most often involved both.

A remark on this clone: The antigen remains undetermined.

Time point here: week 47, end of study. Mutant IDH1 20-mer peptide, at 300 ug, made up each vaccine dose, with topical imiquimod. Weeks 1, 3, 5, 7, 11, 15, 19 and 23 were when patients received their eight vaccinations. The CDR3 is 14 amino acids. The V segment lost 5 bases and the J segment 4 bases; nucleotides outside the gene matches: 6. Germline V lookup: CDR1 MNHEY, CDR2 SMNVEV (reference sequence). TCRdb keeps only in-frame clones here, not all; method: immunoSEQ multiplex PCR. Of approximately 56,000 clones in the sample, about 79% were seen once. The chain joins TRBV27 to TRBJ2-7; the match to TRBD1 covers 9 bases. This sequence originates from a man between 45 and 60 years old with glioma. The source was PBMCs, collected from a glioma patient whose treatment included an IDH1 peptide vaccine. This CDR3 reads CASSTPGQGYEQYF. DNA of the CDR3: TGTGCCAGCAGTACACCGGGACAGGGATACGAGCAGTACTTC.